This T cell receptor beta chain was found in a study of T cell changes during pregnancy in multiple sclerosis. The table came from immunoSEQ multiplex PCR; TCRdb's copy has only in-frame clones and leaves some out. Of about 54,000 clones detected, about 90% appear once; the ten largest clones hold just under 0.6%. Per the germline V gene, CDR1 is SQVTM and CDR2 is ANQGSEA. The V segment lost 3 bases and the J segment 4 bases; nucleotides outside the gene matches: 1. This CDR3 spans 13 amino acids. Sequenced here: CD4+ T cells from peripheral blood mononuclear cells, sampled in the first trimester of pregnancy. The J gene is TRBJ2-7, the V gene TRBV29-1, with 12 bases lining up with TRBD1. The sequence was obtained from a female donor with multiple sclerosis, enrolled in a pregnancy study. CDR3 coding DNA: TGCAGCGTTGAGGGACAGGGGGCTTACGAGCAGTACTTC. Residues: CSVEGQGAYEQYF.